This T cell receptor (beta chain) was profiled in a study of OX40 agonist ivuxolimab in advanced cancers. The wider study: Patients were dosed with the agonistic anti-OX40 (CD134) antibody ivuxolimab. Patients assigned to dose escalation were diagnosed with hepatocellular carcinoma, melanoma, renal cell or head and neck cancer.

About this clone itself: Antigen: not known.

Study findings and constraints: CD4+ and CD8+ blood T cells expanded clonally by week 6 at 0.1 to 3.0 mg/kg.

This CDR3 has 15 residues. CDR1 is SEHNR, CDR2 FQNEAQ, per germline (reference sequence). V lost 5 bases to trimming and J lost 1 base, with 12 bases between them. Libraries were prepared by immunoSEQ multiplex PCR; TCRdb keeps only in-frame clonotypes and omits some of them. Counted here are tens of thousands of clones, approximately 88% occurring once; the ten biggest clones make up less than 3.5%. This receptor was obtained from an adult with an advanced solid tumor such as melanoma, head and neck, liver or kidney cancer. This specimen was CD4+ or CD8+ T cells sorted from blood, taken in a trial of the OX40 agonist ivuxolimab. This chain links TRBV7-9 with TRBJ1-5; D is perhaps TRBD1 (6 bases). The CDR3 is CASSGRGESNQPQHF. DNA for the CDR3: TGTGCCAGCAGCGGCAGGGGTGAGAGCAATCAGCCCCAGCATTTT.